Described below is a single T cell receptor (beta chain) sequence and its context. Original processing methods: Amplification of reference gene primers provided the estimated nucleated cell counts. Generated by immunoSEQ multiplex PCR, the TCRdb table keeps only in-frame clones and is missing some. The V and J calls and clone size come from that table; D and trimming were worked out from the DNA. The table has around 300,000 clones, under 90% seen once. The V gene's germline CDR1 is MNHEY and CDR2 SMNVEV (reference sequence). The CDR3 contains 13 residues. Trimming removed 5 bases from V and 4 bases from J, with 12 bases in between. This sample was taken from a study of blood T cell repertoires in COVID-19. Study-level background: Sites across the United States, Italy and Spain contributed samples from acute and convalescent COVID-19.

Individuals drawn from 20 to 25 US areas were about 18 to 100 years old. This sequence originates from a woman aged 55-75 years who had recovered from COVID-19. Sequencing was carried out using PBMCs or T cells enriched from blood (not recorded which). The chain combines TRBV27 with TRBJ2-7, with D perhaps matching TRBD1 (5 bases). CDR3 sequence reads: CASSPDITYEQYF. In DNA form, the CDR3 reads TGTGCCAGCAGTCCGGACATAACTTACGAGCAGTACTTC.